This passage covers 17 T cell receptor beta chains from one sample sequenced in a study of blood T cell repertoires in COVID-19. The protocol was immunoSEQ multiplex PCR, while the TCRdb copy is restricted to in-frame clones and leaves out a portion. The sample includes about 260,000 clones, roughly 86% of them seen just once. Specimen: peripheral blood. The receptors derive from a man in his forties who had recovered from COVID-19.

V gene TRBV7-2 combines with J gene TRBJ1-5; D remains unclear. Between the trimmed V and J ends, which lost 5 bases and 0 bases, there was a span of 8 bases. CDR1 is SGHTA, CDR2 FQGNSA, per germline. CDR3 length equals 14 residues. The CDR3 spells CASSTTYSNQPQHF. CDR3 nucleotide sequence: TGTGCCAGCAGCACGACATATAGCAATCAGCCCCAGCATTTT.

This chain connects TRBV19 to TRBJ1-2, with a possible D match to TRBD1 (5 bases). Germline V lookup: CDR1 LNHDA, CDR2 SQIVND (reference sequence). The CDR3 contains 14 residues. The V and J ends lost 7 bases and 8 bases respectively, with 20 bases between them. The chain's CDR3 is CASTYAGEREGYTF. The CDR3 region has the DNA TGTGCCAGTACTTATGCGGGGGAGCGGGAAGGCTACACCTTC.

This chain joins TRBV12-5 and TRBJ2-7, with 12 bases fitting TRBD1. CDR1 is LGHNT and CDR2 is FRNRAP in the germline V gene. CDR3 length equals 16 residues. With V trimmed by 0 bases and J by 7 bases, 7 bases remained unmatched. The DNA of the CDR3 is TGTGCTAGTGGTTTGGTCCCGGGACAGGGGGCGCGTGAGCAGTACTTC. It encodes CASGLVPGQGAREQYF. The whole variable domain, remainder taken from reference TRBV12-5 and TRBJ2-7, is DARVTQTPRHKVTEMGQEVTMRCQPILGHNTVFWYRQTMMQGLELLAYFRNRAPLDDSGMPKDRFSAEMPDATLATLKIQPSEPRDSAVYFCASGLVPGQGAREQYFGPGTRLTVT.

V usage is TRBV9 and J usage is TRBJ2-1; tentatively, D is TRBD2 (5 bases). Per germline, CDR1 SGDLS and CDR2 YYNGEE. The CDR3 covers 12 residues. Trimming shortened V by 4 bases and J by 10 bases, and 12 bases separated the two germline ends. The CDR3 DNA follows: TGTGCCAGCAGCATACGGACTGGGGAGCAGTTCTTC. As protein: CASSIRTGEQFF.

This clone was counted once. V usage is TRBV6-6 and J usage is TRBJ1-2, with TRBD1 matching over 8 bases. CDR1 is MNHNY and CDR2 is SVGAGI in the germline V gene (reference sequence). The CDR3 covers 14 residues. The V segment lost 5 bases and the J segment 4 bases; nucleotides outside the gene matches: 6. The DNA for the CDR3 is TGTGCCAGCAGTCCGGACAGGGTCGGCTATGGCTACACCTTC. Its translation: CASSPDRVGYGYTF.

The V and J genes are TRBV5-1 and TRBJ1-2; 8 bases fit TRBD1. Germline V CDR1 and CDR2: SGHRS, YFSETQ. The CDR3 is 16 amino acids. The V gene end was trimmed by 4 bases and the J gene end by 4 bases; junction bases not matched to a gene: 12. CDR3 bases: TGCGCCAGCAGCCCCGGACAGGGAGGAATGTCCTATGGCTACACCTTC. Protein: CASSPGQGGMSYGYTF.

The J gene is TRBJ2-7, the V gene TRBV19, with 8 bases matching TRBD2. The CDR3 contains 15 residues. The germline V gene has CDR1 LNHDA and CDR2 SQIVND (reference sequence). With 3 bases clipped from V and 3 bases from J, the junction kept 7 bases outside the gene matches. The CDR3: CASSMSGAGGYEQYF. The CDR3 DNA reads as TGTGCCAGTAGTATGTCCGGCGCGGGGGGCTACGAGCAGTACTTC.

This rearrangement joins TRBV6-2 or TRBV6-3 to TRBJ2-1, with 7 bases aligning to TRBD1. Germline V CDR1 and CDR2: MNHEY, SVGEGT. There are 15 residues in the CDR3. J gave up 0 bases and V 5 bases, and 4 bases lay outside the gene matches. The CDR3 loop reads CASSKTGDSYNEQFF. For the CDR3, the DNA is TGTGCCAGCAGTAAAACAGGGGACTCCTACAATGAGCAGTTCTTC.

This rearrangement joins TRBV5-1 to TRBJ2-1; the match to TRBD1 covers 11 bases. Germline-derived CDR1 and CDR2 are SGHRS and YFSETQ. CDR3 length: 15 amino acids. V dropped 2 bases and J dropped 8; count of bases not matched to a gene: 6. The CDR3, as DNA: TGCGCCAGCAGCTTACCGGGACAGGGGGTTTATGAGCAGTTCTTC. Its protein is CASSLPGQGVYEQFF.

The chain joins TRBV18 to TRBJ2-1; TRBD2 aligns across 9 bases. The CDR3 spans 15 residues. Trimming took 4 bases from V and 6 from J; bases not matched to a gene: 7. Germline V gene lookup returns CDR1 KGHSH and CDR2 LQKENI. The CDR3 loop reads CASSRGLARPNEQFF. CDR3 DNA sequence: TGTGCCAGCTCACGAGGACTAGCGAGGCCCAATGAGCAGTTCTTC.

V gene TRBV7-3 combines with J gene TRBJ1-1; D not resolved. V lost 6 bases, J lost 2 bases, and 10 bases lay in between. This CDR3 is 13 amino acids long. Germline V gene sequence: CDR1 SGHTA, CDR2 FQGTGA. Here the CDR3 reads CASSQDFNTEAFF. CDR3 coding DNA: TGTGCCAGCAGTCAGGACTTTAACACTGAAGCTTTCTTT.

This chain joins TRBV19 and TRBJ2-7, with D perhaps TRBD1 (5 bases). Germline V lookup: CDR1 LNHDA, CDR2 SQIVND (reference sequence). V was pared by 5 bases and J by 5 bases, with 16 bases between. This CDR3 has 14 amino acids. Written as DNA, the CDR3 is TGTGCCAGTAGTTCCCAGGGTTTAGTCGACGAGCAGTACTTC. Amino acid sequence: CASSSQGLVDEQYF.

This clone was found once. This chain links TRBV4-3 with TRBJ2-3, with 7 positions matching TRBD1. The CDR3 contains 13 residues. The germline gives CDR1 LGHNA, CDR2 YSLEER. J lost 14 bases, V lost 1 base, and 9 bases had no gene match. The CDR3 loop is CASSQVPTGNPYF. CDR3 nucleotides: TGCGCCAGCAGCCAAGTCCCGACAGGGAATCCGTATTTT.

This chain connects TRBV5-1 to TRBJ2-7, with 7 bases that match TRBD1. CDR1 and CDR2 (germline): SGHRS, YFSETQ. J gave up 0 bases and V 0 bases, and 9 bases lay outside the gene matches. This CDR3 contains 17 residues. Written as DNA, the CDR3 is TGCGCCAGCAGCTTGGCCCACGCAAGGGACAGCTCCTACGAGCAGTACTTC. It yields the protein CASSLAHARDSSYEQYF. Variable domain in full (rest from reference TRBV5-1 and TRBJ2-7): KAGVTQTPRYLIKTRGQQVTLSCSPISGHRSVSWYQQTPGQGLQFLFEYFSETQRNKGNFPGRFSGRQFSNSRSEMNVSTLELGDSALYLCASSLAHARDSSYEQYFGPGTRLTVT.

The chain employs TRBV19 and TRBJ2-1, with 10 bases lining up with TRBD1. The CDR3 totals 13 residues. V lost 9 bases and J lost 6; bases outside the gene matches: 5. CDR1 is LNHDA and CDR2 is SQIVND in the germline V gene (reference sequence). CDR3 in amino acids: CASRDRGINEQFF. CDR3 nucleotide sequence: TGTGCCAGCCGGGACAGGGGTATCAATGAGCAGTTCTTC.

V is TRBV28 and J is TRBJ1-2; 7 bases agree with TRBD1. This CDR3 has 11 residues. CDR1 and CDR2 from the germline V gene are MDHEN and SYDVKM. V lost 11 bases and J lost 8; bases outside the gene matches: 8. The CDR3 is CAVKGQSGYTF. For the CDR3, the DNA is TGTGCCGTAAAGGGACAGAGCGGCTACACCTTC.

The genes are TRBV7-2 and TRBJ2-5, with D perhaps TRBD2 (6 bases). Germline V gives CDR1 SGHTA, CDR2 FQGNSA. The CDR3 is 15 residues long. V lost 5 bases and J lost 5, with 18 bases in between. The CDR3 reads CASSLQTGVRETQYF. Here the CDR3 DNA reads TGTGCCAGCAGCCTGCAAACGGGGGTGCGGGAGACCCAGTACTTC.